This T cell receptor beta chain comes out of a study of T cell responses to AZD1222 COVID-19 vaccine. General observations from the study: Baseline serostatus was positive in only six AZD1222 recipients. In a largely white British group with more females than males, clonal diversity was possibly underestimated. The breadth and depth of Spike-specific TCRs increased once two AZD1222 doses had been given.

Comment on this clone: Its antigen is still unknown.

The protocol was immunoSEQ multiplex PCR, while the TCRdb copy is restricted to in-frame clones and leaves out a portion. The repertoire holds hundreds of thousands of clones, 94% seen once, with about 0.5% in the top ten. V lost 4 bases to trimming and J lost 11 bases, with 10 bases between them. The CDR3 spans 11 residues. Germline V gene sequence: CDR1 KGHSH, CDR2 LQKENI. This receptor was identified in an adult who received the AZD1222 COVID-19 vaccine. Sequencing was performed on peripheral blood, taken 28 days after the second AZD1222 dose. The chain combines TRBV18 with TRBJ2-3, with D hard to call. The chain's CDR3 is CASSRQVGQYF. The CDR3 region has the DNA TGTGCCAGCTCACGGCAGGTAGGGCAGTATTTT.